The 17 T cell receptor beta chains presented below share a single source sample, sequenced in a study of long-term antiretroviral therapy in people with HIV. At the survey level, the v3.0 immunoSEQ assay was run. Clones were sequenced by immunoSEQ multiplex PCR, and TCRdb holds only the in-frame ones, with some missing. The table lists around 20,000 clones, around 81% of them singletons. Source: unsorted PBMCs, taken roughly 4 years after starting antiretroviral therapy. The receptors derive from a man aged 18 to 29 with HIV.

Within the sample, this clone is medium-sized. V gene TRBV5-5 combines with J gene TRBJ1-6; no clear D. CDR1 and CDR2 (germline): SGHKS, YYEKEE (reference sequence). With 0 bases removed from V and 5 bases from J, the gap between germline ends came to 6 bases. The CDR3 has 14 residues. CDR3 nucleotides: TGTGCCAGCAGCTTGGCGCGGCATAATTCACCCCTCCACTTT. Its protein is CASSLARHNSPLHF.

The chain couples TRBV9 to TRBJ2-7; D tentatively fits TRBD1 or TRBD2 (5 bases each). Trimming removed 3 bases from V and 7 bases from J, with 14 bases in between. The germline gives CDR1 SGDLS, CDR2 YYNGEE. The CDR3 covers 13 residues. The CDR3 region has the DNA TGTGCCAGCAGCGCAGAGGGGAGTGGGGAGCAGTACGTC. Protein sequence: CASSAEGSGEQYV.

V gene TRBV28 combines with J gene TRBJ1-5; 10 bases are shared with TRBD1. Germline V gene lookup returns CDR1 MDHEN and CDR2 SYDVKM. There are 15 residues in the CDR3. The trim removed 6 bases at V and 7 bases at J, leaving 9 bases unmatched. The CDR3 DNA follows: TGTGCCAGCAGAACCGGGACAGGGGTTAGGCAGCCCCAGCATTTT. Amino acid sequence: CASRTGTGVRQPQHF.

The V call is TRBV7-8, the J call TRBJ2-5; TRBD2 might be the D (6 bases). Per the germline V gene, CDR1 is SGHVS and CDR2 is FQNEAQ. The germline V and J ends were trimmed by 6 bases and 2 bases, with 13 bases remaining between them. The CDR3 sequence is 14 residues long. The CDR3 nucleotides read TGTGCCAGCAGGACCGGGAGCGAACAAGAGACCCAGTACTTC. This codes for CASRTGSEQETQYF.

The chain is built from TRBV14 and TRBJ1-1; unclear D gene. V was pared by 3 bases and J by 6 bases, with 8 bases between. The CDR3 runs 12 residues. Germline CDR1 and CDR2: SGHDN and FVKESK. The CDR3 is CASSHTSAEAFF. The CDR3 nucleotides are TGTGCCAGCAGCCATACTAGTGCTGAAGCTTTCTTT.

This sequence joins TRBV28 and TRBJ1-2; D is possibly TRBD1 (5 bases). V gave up 4 bases and J gave up 0 bases, with 18 bases separating them. CDR1 and CDR2 from the germline V gene are MDHEN and SYDVKM. CDR3 size: 17 residues. The CDR3 DNA reads as TGTGCCAGCAGTTCGTACTCTGTGGGGCAGGCTAACTATGGCTACACCTTC. As protein: CASSSYSVGQANYGYTF.

This clone was detected only once. The V gene is TRBV5-1, the J gene TRBJ1-4; D not resolved. The CDR3 is 17 amino acids. The V end lost 0 bases, the J end lost 2 bases, and 14 bases lay between the germline ends. CDR1 and CDR2 (germline): SGHRS, YFSETQ. DNA for the CDR3: TGCGCCAGCAGCTTGGTTTGGCCCCCTAGGACTAATGAAAAACTGTTTTTT. It is translated as CASSLVWPPRTNEKLFF. The complete variable domain, with remaining parts taken from reference TRBV5-1 and TRBJ1-4, reads KAGVTQTPRYLIKTRGQQVTLSCSPISGHRSVSWYQQTPGQGLQFLFEYFSETQRNKGNFPGRFSGRQFSNSRSEMNVSTLELGDSALYLCASSLVWPPRTNEKLFFGSGTQLSVL.

In its sample, this clone was seen once. The J gene is TRBJ2-3, the V gene TRBV7-2; D tentatively reads TRBD1 or TRBD2 (5 bases each). This CDR3 is 17 amino acids long. Germline V CDR1 and CDR2: SGHTA, FQGNSA. V shed 1 base and J shed 0 bases, with 14 bases lying between them. The CDR3 sequence: CASSLGGWGSSTDTQYF. DNA of the CDR3: TGTGCCAGCAGCTTAGGCGGTTGGGGGTCTAGCACAGATACGCAGTATTTT.

The chain carries TRBV2 and TRBJ2-1; TRBD2 agrees at 8 bases. Germline assignment: CDR1 SNHLY and CDR2 FYNNEI. The CDR3 runs to 15 residues. With V trimmed by 8 bases and J by 5 bases, 11 bases remained unmatched. CDR3 sequence: CASARPSGGNNEQFF. The DNA for the CDR3 is TGTGCCAGCGCCCGTCCAAGCGGGGGAAACAATGAGCAGTTCTTC.

The gene calls are TRBV30 and TRBJ2-2, with D perhaps matching TRBD1 or TRBD2 (5 bases each). Germline V gives CDR1 GTSNPN, CDR2 SVGIG (reference sequence). Trimming pared 3 bases from V and 6 bases from J, leaving 23 bases between. The CDR3 runs to 17 residues. CDR3 residues: CAWSPGPRERKSGELFF. In DNA, the CDR3 is TGTGCCTGGAGCCCGGGACCCAGGGAACGTAAGTCCGGGGAGCTGTTTTTT.

The chain has TRBV18 and TRBJ2-2; D is perhaps TRBD2 (5 bases). The V gene lost 6 bases and the J gene lost 4 bases, with 15 bases spanning the gap. This CDR3 region has 15 residues. Germline V gene sequence: CDR1 KGHSH, CDR2 LQKENI. The CDR3 sequence: CASSQSGVPTGELFF. Written as DNA, the CDR3 is TGTGCCAGCTCCCAGTCCGGGGTCCCCACCGGGGAGCTGTTTTTT.

This chain connects TRBV7-8 to TRBJ1-1; the D is unclear. Germline CDR1 and CDR2: SGHVS and FQNEAQ. This CDR3 spans 13 amino acids. The ends were cut back, 5 bases at V and 5 bases at J, with 12 bases in the middle. The CDR3 here is CASSPPAVTEAFF. CDR3 nucleotide sequence: TGTGCCAGCAGCCCCCCAGCGGTAACTGAAGCTTTCTTT.

This clone appeared a single time. The CDR3 coding sequence is TGCAGCGTTGGGGGGGCCCTAAGGAATTCAGATACGCAGTATTTT. It specifies CSVGGALRNSDTQYF. V and J are TRBV29-1 and TRBJ2-3; D may be TRBD1 or TRBD2 (6 bases each). CDR3 length equals 15 residues. Trimming removed 4 bases from V and 4 bases from J, with 18 bases in between. Germline V gives CDR1 SQVTM, CDR2 ANQGSEA.

V and J are TRBV28 and TRBJ1-2; no clear D gene. The CDR3 totals 15 residues. The V and J ends lost 6 bases and 7 bases respectively, with 21 bases between them. Germline CDR1 MDHEN, CDR2 SYDVKM. The CDR3 nucleotides are TGTGCCAGCAGCCGATGGACCCCAAACACGGGTGGCTACACCTTC. Its translation: CASSRWTPNTGGYTF.

This clone occurred a few times. This rearrangement joins TRBV10-3 to TRBJ2-2; D is unresolved. Trimming removed 2 bases at V and 1 base at J, with 11 bases between. Germline lookup yields CDR1 ENHRY and CDR2 SYGVKD. The CDR3 extends over 16 amino acids. DNA for the CDR3: TGTGCCATCAGTGAGAATCTGGTCAGGAACACCGGGGAGCTGTTTTTT. Protein sequence: CAISENLVRNTGELFF.

This chain joins TRBV6-4 and TRBJ1-2; 10 bases match TRBD1. The germline gives CDR1 MRHNA, CDR2 SNTAGT. CDR3 length: 15 residues. The V segment lost 2 bases and the J segment 4 bases; nucleotides outside the gene matches: 4. The CDR3 DNA sequence: TGTGCCAGCAGTGACCAGGACAGGGGGGGCTATGGCTACACCTTC. Amino acids: CASSDQDRGGYGYTF.

The chain links TRBV30 to TRBJ1-1; maybe TRBD1 (5 bases). The CDR3 length is 11 residues. The germline V and J ends were trimmed by 0 bases and 8 bases, with 7 bases remaining between them. Per the germline V gene, CDR1 is GTSNPN and CDR2 is SVGIG (reference sequence). CDR3 sequence (DNA): TGTGCCTGGAGTGTCAAGGGGGAAGCTTTCTTT. Protein sequence: CAWSVKGEAFF.